The T cell receptor (beta chain) described here comes from a study of naive and memory T cell subsets. The beta constant-region primer was an equimolar mix of two oligonucleotides covering TRBC1 and TRBC2. Nested alpha and beta constant-region primers with the SP2 primer drove four PCR rounds on ligated cDNA. TCRdb called the UMI-ligation and nested PCR reads again in MiXCR, with one record for every CDR3 protein. Of about 120,000 distinct CDR3 sequences listed, 35% to 40% are singletons. CDR1 is DFQATT and CDR2 is SNEGSKA in the germline V gene (reference sequence). CDR3 length equals 15 residues. V lost 1 base to trimming and J lost 7 bases; unmatched junction nucleotides: 6.

This sequence was found in a human donor in good health. The rearrangement uses TRBV20-1 and TRBJ2-1; 11 bases are a match to TRBD2. Source material: central memory CD4+ T cells from blood. CDR3 residues: CSARAGTSGLNEQFF. In nucleotides, the CDR3 is TGCAGTGCTAGAGCCGGGACTAGCGGCCTGAATGAGCAGTTCTTC.